This T cell receptor (beta chain) was recovered during a study of shared clonotypes between healthy human individuals. Study-wide findings and caveats: Among a handful of donors, approximately 4.6% of naive CD4 clonotypes were found in common. Non-shared clonotypes had lower generation probabilities than those shared by all four donors.

The germline CDR1 and CDR2 sequences are GTSNPN and SVGIG (reference sequence). J was trimmed by 2 bases and V by 6 bases; bases with no gene match: 2. The CDR3 totals 12 residues. In the CD4+ fraction, cells were divided into CD45RA+ naive and CD45RA-negative memory subsets. Concerning this clone itself: Its target is not known.

The deep-level immunoSEQ assay was used. The method was immunoSEQ multiplex PCR; TCRdb's version includes in-frame clones alone and lacks a portion of them. The sample includes a few million clones, approximately 95% of them seen just once. This TCR derives from a young man in good health. Some clones in this sample may be carry-over from other donors' samples. The sample was naive CD4+ T cells from PBMCs. Described subset: CD45RA+ positively selected. The chain joins TRBV30 to TRBJ2-3; 7 nucleotides match TRBD1. CDR3 protein: CACRGSTDTQYF. The CDR3 DNA reads as TGTGCCTGCAGGGGGTCCACAGATACGCAGTATTTT.